The subject of this entry is one T cell receptor (beta chain). Its specificity is unknown. Clones were sequenced by immunoSEQ multiplex PCR, and TCRdb holds only the in-frame ones, with some missing. This sample carries 150,000 to 200,000 clones, around 84% of them seen once, and the ten largest clones take less than 8.5%. The sample belongs to a study of cytomegalovirus exposure and HLA in healthy donors. Study results and caveats: Some 150 TCR beta chains were listed as cytomegalovirus-associated.

The V gene end was trimmed by 1 base and the J gene end by 5 bases; junction bases not matched to a gene: 11. The V gene's germline CDR1 is LGHNA and CDR2 YSLEER. The CDR3 runs to 16 residues. The chain is built from TRBV4-3 and TRBJ2-7; 7 nucleotides match TRBD1. This sequence was found in a man between 18 and 29 years old in good health and CMV-seropositive. Sequencing input: PBMCs. CDR3 sequence (DNA): TGCGCCAGCAGCCAAGTCGAGGGGGCGCCCCAACACGAGCAGTACTTC. It translates to CASSQVEGAPQHEQYF.